The T cell receptor beta chain described here comes from a study of cytomegalovirus exposure and HLA in healthy donors. PCR used 60 Vbeta primers and 13 Jbeta primers. As processed by the authors: There were about 80 million unique TCR beta chains by a later count, and approximately 11 million of them were shared. The table came from immunoSEQ multiplex PCR; TCRdb's copy has only in-frame clones and leaves some out. V and J calls and clone size follow that table, whereas D and trimming were derived from the DNA. The table shows 150,000 to 200,000 clones, with 75% to 85% occurring only once. As for this clone: Antigen specificity is unknown.

Each donor was nominally healthy when sampled (though unrecorded immune exposures were likely). In germline, CDR1 is MDHEN, CDR2 SYDVKM. There are 15 residues in the CDR3. Trimming stripped 4 bases from V and 6 bases from J, with 16 bases between. Points from the study as a whole: Presence/absence comparisons presumed near-even sequencing depth among donors. Upon later analysis, HLA-associated TCR beta chains proved more clonally expanded than other, equally common chains.

The V and J genes are TRBV28 and TRBJ1-5; TRBD1 might be the D (6 bases). The sequencing input was PBMCs. This TCR was sampled from a woman aged 45-65 years in good health and CMV-seropositive. The CDR3 spells CASSSRVGGTQPQHF. The CDR3 DNA is TGTGCCAGCAGTTCGCGGGTAGGGGGTACTCAGCCCCAGCATTTT.